Following are 32 T cell receptor beta chains from one sample sequenced in a study of CD8 T cells in ankylosing spondylitis. TCRdb reprocessed the 5' RACE reads via MiXCR and lists one record per CDR3 protein. The sample holds approximately 350,000 distinct CDR3 sequences; roughly 14% are singletons and the top ten take approximately 1.1%. The sample consisted of blood, either unsorted or a sorted T cell fraction (not recorded which). The receptors come from a male donor with ankylosing spondylitis or in good health (not recorded which).

The J gene is TRBJ2-3, the V gene TRBV20-1; 7 bases agree with TRBD1. The germline gives CDR1 DFQATT, CDR2 SNEGSKA (reference sequence). V shed 4 bases and J 0 bases; nucleotides not matched to a gene: 7. This CDR3 has 15 residues. The CDR3 spells CSAMTPTGSTDTQYF. DNA of the CDR3: TGCAGTGCTATGACCCCGACAGGGAGCACAGATACGCAGTATTTT.

The genes are TRBV7-9 and TRBJ2-7, with D possibly TRBD1 on 6 matching bases. Per the germline V gene, CDR1 is SEHNR and CDR2 is FQNEAQ (reference sequence). The CDR3 length is 14 residues. V gave up 3 bases and J gave up 2 bases, with 11 bases separating them. CDR3: CASSFTGRAYEQYF. CDR3 nucleotides: TGTGCCAGCAGCTTTACAGGGAGAGCCTACGAGCAGTACTTC.

This clonotype was counted at least ten times. V gene TRBV10-3 combines with J gene TRBJ2-2; D might be TRBD1 (5 bases). Deletions cut 7 bases from V and 4 bases from J, with 13 bases between. This CDR3 spans 14 amino acids. Per the germline V gene, CDR1 is ENHRY and CDR2 is SYGVKD. The CDR3 bases are TGTGCCATCACTACAGGCTCTTTCACCGGGGAGCTGTTTTTT. This encodes CAITTGSFTGELFF.

The genes are TRBV12-3 or TRBV12-4 and TRBJ2-2; 9 bases are shared with TRBD2. V shed 3 bases and J 3 bases; nucleotides not matched to a gene: 11. This CDR3 is built from 18 residues. The CDR3 DNA sequence: TGTGCCAGCAGTTTTTTTGGCGGGAGGGCACCTCACACCGGGGAGCTGTTTTTT. It specifies CASSFFGGRAPHTGELFF.

Only a few counts were recorded for this clonotype. The chain employs TRBV10-3 and TRBJ2-1; no clear D. The CDR3 is 12 amino acids. The V gene lost 4 bases and the J gene lost 5 bases, with 6 bases spanning the gap. From germline, CDR1 is ENHRY and CDR2 SYGVKD. Written as DNA, the CDR3 is TGTGCCATCAGTGCAGTCAACAATGAGCAGTTCTTC. Its translation: CAISAVNNEQFF.

There are a few counts of this clonotype. This chain links TRBV6-1 with TRBJ1-1, with D hard to call. The CDR3 is made up of 13 amino acids. V dropped 6 bases and J dropped 1 base, with 9 bases sitting between them. Germline CDR1 and CDR2: MNHNS and SASEGT. CDR3 sequence reads: CASSPPRNTEAFF. DNA for the CDR3: TGTGCCAGCAGCCCCCCTCGGAACACTGAAGCTTTCTTT.

The chain employs TRBV2 and TRBJ2-1; tentative D call: TRBD1 (6 bases). CDR1 is SNHLY, CDR2 FYNNEI, per germline. Trimming took off 10 bases at V and 2 bases at J, with 27 bases between the two ends. This CDR3 region has 18 residues. In DNA form, the CDR3 reads TGTGCCATCTGTTTAGTTGTTGGGGTCGACAGGCCCTACAATGAGCAGTTCTTC. It is translated as CAICLVVGVDRPYNEQFF.

This clonotype was seen more than once but under ten times. The chain couples TRBV20-1 to TRBJ2-3, with TRBD2 matching over 11 bases. CDR3 length: 14 amino acids. Germline CDR1 and CDR2: DFQATT and SNEGSKA (reference sequence). The junction had 2 bases not matched to a gene; V was cut back by 3 bases and J by 3 bases. CDR3 region: CSASASGGTDTQYF. The CDR3 coding sequence is TGCAGTGCTAGTGCTAGCGGGGGGACAGATACGCAGTATTTT.

The chain links TRBV5-5 to TRBJ2-3; D remains unclear. The germline V gene encodes CDR1 SGHKS and CDR2 YYEKEE (reference sequence). The CDR3 length is 16 residues. V was shortened by 1 base and J by 2 bases, with 14 bases between the two germline ends. In DNA form, the CDR3 reads TGTGCCAGCAGCTTGAGTCCAGTTCCCCCCACAGATACGCAGTATTTT. Translated, it gives CASSLSPVPPTDTQYF.

This clonotype has only a few counts. J is TRBJ2-1 and V is TRBV6-6; 8 bases agree with TRBD2. CDR1 is MNHNY and CDR2 is SVGAGI in the germline V gene (reference sequence). V lost 7 bases and J lost 5; bases outside the gene matches: 4. CDR3 length: 13 residues. CDR3 protein: CASKKLADNEQFF. The CDR3 DNA reads TGTGCCAGCAAAAAACTAGCGGACAATGAGCAGTTCTTC.

This clonotype showed up just a few times. This chain joins TRBV10-3 and TRBJ2-5; 7 nucleotides line up with TRBD2. Germline V gene lookup returns CDR1 ENHRY and CDR2 SYGVKD. The trim removed 7 bases at V and 7 bases at J, leaving 9 bases unmatched. The CDR3 is 13 amino acids. In nucleotides, the CDR3 is TGTGCCATCAACGGGAGGCCCTTGGGGACCCAGTACTTC. This translates into CAINGRPLGTQYF.

The gene calls are TRBV7-9 and TRBJ2-1; D remains ambiguous. The CDR3 is made up of 13 amino acids. The V gene's germline CDR1 is SEHNR and CDR2 FQNEAQ (reference sequence). Trimming pared 3 bases from V and 5 bases from J, leaving 8 bases between. CDR3 region: CASSFSPDNEQFF. The CDR3 region has the DNA TGTGCCAGCAGCTTCTCCCCAGACAATGAGCAGTTCTTC.

This clonotype was counted only a few times. The chain links TRBV11-2 to TRBJ2-5; 12 bases are a match to TRBD2. Germline CDR1 SGHAT, CDR2 FQNNGV. This CDR3 has 16 residues. V lost 5 bases and J lost 1; bases outside the gene matches: 5. In DNA form, the CDR3 reads TGTGCCAGCAGCCTCGGGACTAGCGGGTCCCAAGAGACCCAGTACTTC. This codes for CASSLGTSGSQETQYF. Filled out from reference TRBV11-2 and TRBJ2-5, the complete variable domain reads EAGVAQSPRYKIIEKRQSVAFWCNPISGHATLYWYQQILGQGPKLLIQFQNNGVVDDSQLPKDRFSAERLKGVDSTLKIQPAKLEDSAVYLCASSLGTSGSQETQYFGPGTRLLVL.

In its sample, this clonotype was seen a few times. The gene calls are TRBV7-9 and TRBJ2-3, with 7 positions matching TRBD2. CDR1 is SEHNR and CDR2 is FQNEAQ in the germline V gene (reference sequence). The CDR3 is 17 amino acids. With 1 base clipped from V and 0 bases from J, the junction kept 7 bases outside the gene matches. CDR3 nucleotides: TGTGCCAGCAGCTTAGGGCCTAATAGCGGGAGCACAGATACGCAGTATTTT. Protein sequence: CASSLGPNSGSTDTQYF.

This sequence joins TRBV14 and TRBJ2-1; 10 bases are a match to TRBD1. From germline, CDR1 is SGHDN and CDR2 FVKESK. J lost 2 bases, V lost 3 bases, and 1 base had no gene match. The CDR3 extends over 15 amino acids. DNA of the CDR3: TGTGCCAGCAGCCATGGACAGGGGGCCTACAATGAGCAGTTCTTC. Its translation is CASSHGQGAYNEQFF.

The chain is built from TRBV12-3 or TRBV12-4 and TRBJ2-1; 9 bases align to TRBD2. Trimming at V came to 8 bases and at J to 9 bases, leaving 11 bases not matched to a gene. The CDR3 length is 14 residues. CDR3 sequence reads: CASRTGLARGEQFF. The CDR3 bases are TGTGCCAGCCGGACCGGACTAGCGAGGGGTGAGCAGTTCTTC.

In its sample, this clonotype was seen many times. CDR3 DNA sequence: TGTGCCACCTCCGGGACAGGGAGCACAGATACGCAGTATTTT. It codes for CATSGTGSTDTQYF. This sequence joins TRBV10-3 and TRBJ2-3; TRBD1 matches 9 bases. Trimming removed 10 bases from V and 0 bases from J; junction bases left unmatched: 5. CDR1 is ENHRY, CDR2 SYGVKD, per germline. This CDR3 is 14 amino acids long.

About this clonotype itself: The junction departs from the called germline gene at one end, perhaps through a read error. V is TRBV30 and J is TRBJ2-7; 9 bases match TRBD1. The CDR3 runs to 12 residues. Germline V gene data show CDR1 as GTSNPN and CDR2 as SVGIG (reference sequence). The CDR3 sequence: CAWRTNRDRVDF. CDR3 bases: TGTGCCTGGAGAACAAACCGGGACAGGGTGGACTTC.

A few counts support this clonotype. The chain employs TRBV6-1 and TRBJ1-3; D gene unclear. Germline CDR1 reads MNHNS; CDR2 reads SASEGT. The length of the CDR3 is 13 residues. V lost 2 bases, J lost 2 bases, and 4 bases lay in between. CDR3 sequence (DNA): TGTGCCAGCAGTGAATCGGCTGGAAACACCATATATTTT. It encodes CASSESAGNTIYF.

The chain is built from TRBV19 and TRBJ2-7, with D perhaps TRBD1 or TRBD2 (5 bases each). Trimming shortened V by 3 bases and J by 4 bases, and 13 bases separated the two germline ends. The length of the CDR3 is 14 residues. Germline lookup yields CDR1 LNHDA and CDR2 SQIVND (reference sequence). CDR3 loop: CASSMGEGAYEQYF. The DNA for the CDR3 is TGTGCCAGTAGTATGGGGGAAGGAGCGTACGAGCAGTACTTC.

This clonotype has only a few counts. This CDR3 is CASSQGGPYGYTF. The CDR3 bases are TGCGCCAGCAGCCAAGGAGGTCCCTATGGCTACACCTTC. The chain combines TRBV4-1 with TRBJ1-2; D is unresolved. The length of the CDR3 is 13 residues. Trimming cost V 1 base and J 4 bases, with 7 bases left between them. Germline V gene data show CDR1 as MGHRA and CDR2 as YSYEKL.

CDR3 protein: CASSESFGETQYF. As DNA, the CDR3 is TGCGCCAGCAGTGAAAGCTTTGGAGAGACCCAGTACTTC. J is TRBJ2-5 and V is TRBV10-1; D is unclear. Germline CDR1 is WNHNN and CDR2 is SYGVQD (reference sequence). This CDR3 has 13 amino acids. V was cut by 3 bases and J by 4 bases, with 9 bases left in between.

This clonotype was recorded a few times. The chain combines TRBV18 with TRBJ2-3; 7 bases match TRBD2. This CDR3 region has 15 residues. Trimming took 2 bases from V and 6 from J; bases not matched to a gene: 8. The V gene's germline CDR1 is KGHSH and CDR2 LQKENI. This chain's CDR3 is CASSPLSTSSDTQYF. The CDR3 DNA sequence: TGTGCCAGCTCACCATTGTCGACTAGCTCGGATACGCAGTATTTT.

This clonotype was seen ten or more times. V usage is TRBV19 and J usage is TRBJ2-4; 13 bases align to TRBD2. Germline V gene lookup returns CDR1 LNHDA and CDR2 SQIVND (reference sequence). This CDR3 contains 15 residues. With V trimmed by 4 bases and J by 7 bases, 4 bases remained unmatched. The CDR3 here is CASSSGTSGANIQYF. The DNA for the CDR3 is TGTGCCAGTAGTAGCGGGACTAGCGGGGCCAACATTCAGTACTTC.

This clonotype was counted a few times. This chain links TRBV25-1 with TRBJ2-5; D is uncertain. Germline CDR1 MGHDK, CDR2 SYGVNS. V lost 3 bases and J lost 7, with 9 bases in between. CDR3 length equals 12 residues. CDR3 sequence reads: CASSDRRGTQYF. The DNA for the CDR3 is TGTGCCAGCAGTGATCGCCGAGGGACCCAGTACTTC. The whole variable domain, remainder taken from reference TRBV25-1 and TRBJ2-5, is EADIYQTPRYLVIGTGKKITLECSQTMGHDKMYWYQQDPGMELHLIHYSYGVNSTEKGDLSSESTVSRIRTEHFPLTLESARPSHTSQYLCASSDRRGTQYFGPGTRLLVL.

This clonotype appeared many times. The chain combines TRBV4-1 with TRBJ1-2; 9 positions match TRBD1. The V gene's germline CDR1 is MGHRA and CDR2 YSYEKL. V shed 5 bases and J 6 bases; nucleotides not matched to a gene: 4. This CDR3 contains 13 residues. Written as DNA, the CDR3 is TGCGCCAGCAGCGCCGGGACAGGGAATGGCTACACCTTC. This sequence encodes CASSAGTGNGYTF.

V gene TRBV5-5 combines with J gene TRBJ1-4; 7 bases are a match to TRBD1. The CDR3 consists of 15 residues. The trim removed 2 bases at V and 5 bases at J, leaving 6 bases unmatched. CDR1 is SGHKS and CDR2 is YYEKEE in the germline V gene (reference sequence). CDR3: CASSLLQGINEKLFF. In DNA form, the CDR3 reads TGTGCCAGCAGCTTATTACAGGGGATCAATGAAAAACTGTTTTTT. Supplemented by reference TRBV5-5 and TRBJ1-4, the full variable domain reads DAGVTQSPTHLIKTRGQQVTLRCSPISGHKSVSWYQQVLGQGPQFIFQYYEKEERGRGNFPDRFSARQFPNYSSELNVNALLLGDSALYLCASSLLQGINEKLFFGSGTQLSVL.

V gene TRBV5-5 combines with J gene TRBJ2-5; 7 bases agree with TRBD2. Looked up from germline, CDR1 is SGHKS and CDR2 is YYEKEE (reference sequence). Unmatched junction bases numbered 12, after V lost 1 base and J lost 9 bases. The CDR3 runs 15 residues. CDR3 sequence: CASSLLAATSPAQYF. In DNA form, the CDR3 reads TGTGCCAGCAGCTTGCTAGCGGCAACATCTCCGGCCCAGTACTTC.

This clonotype was counted a few times. This sequence joins TRBV28 and TRBJ2-1; tentative D call: TRBD1 (5 bases). The germline gives CDR1 MDHEN, CDR2 SYDVKM. This CDR3 is 15 amino acids long. Trimming removed 5 bases from V and 7 bases from J, with 18 bases in between. The CDR3 sequence is CASSPGSPTNNEQFF. In DNA, the CDR3 is TGTGCCAGCAGTCCAGGGTCCCCGACGAATAATGAGCAGTTCTTC.

This clonotype was observed a few times. The rearrangement links TRBV5-1 to TRBJ2-7; tentative D call: TRBD1 (5 bases). CDR1 is SGHRS, CDR2 YFSETQ, per germline. V lost 4 bases, J lost 6 bases, and 17 bases lay in between. This CDR3 region has 14 residues. The CDR3 sequence is CASSRGALTGEQYF. The CDR3 DNA follows: TGCGCCAGCAGCAGGGGTGCCCTAACAGGCGAGCAGTACTTC.

The chain carries TRBV5-1 and TRBJ2-5; no reliable D call. Germline assignment: CDR1 SGHRS and CDR2 YFSETQ. V was trimmed by 0 bases and J by 0 bases, leaving 12 bases between them. CDR3 size: 16 residues. In DNA, the CDR3 is TGCGCCAGCAGCTTGGTCGGCGGTACGAACCAAGAGACCCAGTACTTC. Encoded protein: CASSLVGGTNQETQYF.

This clonotype was seen only a few times. The chain couples TRBV12-3 or TRBV12-4 to TRBJ2-4; D gene uncertain. CDR3 length: 13 amino acids. The V gene lost 6 bases and the J gene lost 3 bases, with 9 bases spanning the gap. The CDR3: CASSLSLKNIQYF. CDR3 coding DNA: TGTGCCAGCAGCCTGAGCCTCAAAAACATTCAGTACTTC.